The clone carrying this T cell receptor beta chain was observed once. Its antigen is as yet unknown. These data come from a study of OX40 agonist ivuxolimab in advanced cancers. Background on the study: Ivuxolimab, which patients received intravenously every 2 weeks, was dosed at 0.01 to 10 mg/kg. Having had anti-PD-1, anti-PD-L1 or anti-CTLA-4 therapy before was allowed, and roughly 38% had some.

Points from the study as a whole: At 0.1-3.0 mg/kg, partial responders had clonal expansion among the lowest observed. No determination was made of the antigen specificity of the expanded peripheral T cells.

V dropped 6 bases and J dropped 4; count of bases not matched to a gene: 10. The CDR3 is 15 residues long. Germline V lookup: CDR1 MNHEY, CDR2 SVGAGI. This table comes from immunoSEQ multiplex PCR, and its TCRdb copy is limited to in-frame clones, with some not included. Found here are about 53,000 clones, about four fifths of them singletons; the top ten hold around an eighth. This chain connects TRBV6-5 to TRBJ1-1, with 8 bases fitting TRBD1. The sequencing used CD4+ or CD8+ T cells sorted from blood, collected in a trial of the OX40 agonist ivuxolimab. The sequence was obtained from an adult with an advanced solid tumor such as melanoma, head and neck, liver or kidney cancer. The CDR3 DNA is TGTGCCAGCAGGAGCATAGGACAGGGCATCACTGAAGCTTTCTTT. Translated, it gives CASRSIGQGITEAFF.